Sequencing of this TCR beta chain was carried out in a study of radiotherapy plus CTLA-4 blockade in lung cancer. Turning to the study itself: Objective responses were documented in about 20% of patients, with disease control in just over 30%. Study-wide results and caveats: Radiotherapy plus ipilimumab was followed by expansion in blood of tumor-derived TCR clones. Dynamics of early blood T cell clones, together with interferon-beta, were reportedly the best predictors of response.

Treatment of patients with chemo-refractory metastatic non-small-cell lung cancer consisted of focal radiation plus CTLA-4 blockade with ipilimumab. Sequenced by immunoSEQ multiplex PCR; TCRdb stores in-frame clones only, minus some. The repertoire includes roughly 70,000 clones, around 87% of them detected once, and 40% sits in the top ten. Germline CDR1 MNHNS, CDR2 SASEGT. The CDR3 is made up of 17 amino acids. V shed 2 bases and J 1 base; nucleotides not matched to a gene: 11. This clone was found once. Its antigen remains unidentified. The receptor's source is a human donor with non-small cell lung cancer that progressed on radiotherapy plus ipilimumab. The J gene is TRBJ2-7, the V gene TRBV6-1, with 7 bases aligning to TRBD1. Sequencing used peripheral blood, obtained from a patient treated with radiotherapy plus ipilimumab. The CDR3: CASSESSLDRPSYEQYF. The CDR3 coding sequence is TGTGCCAGCAGTGAATCCTCCTTGGACAGGCCGTCCTACGAGCAGTACTTC.